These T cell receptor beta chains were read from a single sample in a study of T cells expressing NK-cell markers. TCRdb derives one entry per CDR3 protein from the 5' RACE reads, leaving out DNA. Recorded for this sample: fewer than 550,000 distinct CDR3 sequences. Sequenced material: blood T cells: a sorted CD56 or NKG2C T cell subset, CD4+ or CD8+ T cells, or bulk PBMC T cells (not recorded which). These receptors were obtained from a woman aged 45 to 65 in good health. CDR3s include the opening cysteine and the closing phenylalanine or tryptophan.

CDR3 protein: CSSQTSGTLETQYF; J gene: TRBJ2-5; V gene: TRBV29-1
CDR3 protein: CASSESAGLAGGAGNEQFF; J gene: TRBJ2-1; V gene: TRBV25-1
CDR3 protein: CASSLFLGKETQYF; J gene: TRBJ2-5; V gene: TRBV5-5
CDR3 protein: CASSVTEQGVLTTDTQYF; J gene: TRBJ2-3; V gene: TRBV9
CDR3 protein: CASNDGADEKLFF; J gene: TRBJ1-4; V gene: TRBV9
CDR3 protein: CASSLERGGQQYF; J gene: TRBJ2-7; V gene: TRBV11-2
CDR3 protein: CASSPTGTVTYEQYF; J gene: TRBJ2-7; V gene: TRBV3-1
CDR3 protein: CASSYSCERRGLAKNIQYF; J gene: TRBJ2-4; V gene: TRBV6-6
CDR3 protein: CASSSAGVPETQYF; J gene: TRBJ2-5; V gene: TRBV12-3/TRBV12-4
CDR3 protein: CASGGGTGFEQYF; J gene: TRBJ2-7; V gene: TRBV19
CDR3 protein: CASSLGLWSGRVDEQFF; J gene: TRBJ2-1; V gene: TRBV11-2
CDR3 protein: CASNHRGLAGVPGELFF; J gene: TRBJ2-2; V gene: TRBV5-1
CDR3 protein: CASSPRDRTSYEQYF; J gene: TRBJ2-7; V gene: TRBV7-9
CDR3 protein: CASSMGTNTEAFF; J gene: TRBJ1-1; V gene: TRBV5-1
CDR3 protein: CASKVIGGSDEQYF; J gene: TRBJ2-7; V gene: TRBV5-6
CDR3 protein: CASSPTRGRYNEQFF; J gene: TRBJ2-1; V gene: TRBV12-3/TRBV12-4
CDR3 protein: CASRWSGTGEDTQYF; J gene: TRBJ2-3; V gene: TRBV5-1
CDR3 protein: CASSYGDPGNTEAFF; J gene: TRBJ1-1; V gene: TRBV6-6
CDR3 protein: CASSLALGQGMRQPQHF; J gene: TRBJ1-5; V gene: TRBV5-1
CDR3 protein: CSARGVGGELFF; J gene: TRBJ2-2; V gene: TRBV20-1
CDR3 protein: CASSLDFLRAEQETQYF; J gene: TRBJ2-5; V gene: TRBV7-2
CDR3 protein: CASGAGITDTQYF; J gene: TRBJ2-3; V gene: TRBV11-1
CDR3 protein: CSATSMTGGPPGNEQFF; J gene: TRBJ2-1; V gene: TRBV20-1
CDR3 protein: CASSLTPVNTGELFF; J gene: TRBJ2-2; V gene: TRBV7-3
CDR3 protein: CASRTGPMIEYF; J gene: TRBJ2-7; V gene: TRBV6-5
CDR3 protein: CASSLNPSRSNEQFF; J gene: TRBJ2-1; V gene: TRBV5-1
CDR3 protein: CATSPTSNQPQHF; J gene: TRBJ1-5; V gene: TRBV24-1
CDR3 protein: CASSGRNEKLFF; J gene: TRBJ1-4; V gene: TRBV14
CDR3 protein: CASQGAVITGELFF; J gene: TRBJ2-2; V gene: TRBV19
CDR3 protein: CSVGGGVMNTEAFF; J gene: TRBJ1-1; V gene: TRBV29-1
CDR3 protein: CASSSGLAGLSEQFF; J gene: TRBJ2-1; V gene: TRBV7-7
CDR3 protein: CASSLNTGALHF; J gene: TRBJ1-6; V gene: TRBV12-3/TRBV12-4
CDR3 protein: CASSLAGGPTYEQYF; J gene: TRBJ2-7; V gene: TRBV5-1
CDR3 protein: CAIRSTGENYGYTF; J gene: TRBJ1-2; V gene: TRBV10-3
CDR3 protein: CASSYGGIRTDTQYF; J gene: TRBJ2-3; V gene: TRBV6-5